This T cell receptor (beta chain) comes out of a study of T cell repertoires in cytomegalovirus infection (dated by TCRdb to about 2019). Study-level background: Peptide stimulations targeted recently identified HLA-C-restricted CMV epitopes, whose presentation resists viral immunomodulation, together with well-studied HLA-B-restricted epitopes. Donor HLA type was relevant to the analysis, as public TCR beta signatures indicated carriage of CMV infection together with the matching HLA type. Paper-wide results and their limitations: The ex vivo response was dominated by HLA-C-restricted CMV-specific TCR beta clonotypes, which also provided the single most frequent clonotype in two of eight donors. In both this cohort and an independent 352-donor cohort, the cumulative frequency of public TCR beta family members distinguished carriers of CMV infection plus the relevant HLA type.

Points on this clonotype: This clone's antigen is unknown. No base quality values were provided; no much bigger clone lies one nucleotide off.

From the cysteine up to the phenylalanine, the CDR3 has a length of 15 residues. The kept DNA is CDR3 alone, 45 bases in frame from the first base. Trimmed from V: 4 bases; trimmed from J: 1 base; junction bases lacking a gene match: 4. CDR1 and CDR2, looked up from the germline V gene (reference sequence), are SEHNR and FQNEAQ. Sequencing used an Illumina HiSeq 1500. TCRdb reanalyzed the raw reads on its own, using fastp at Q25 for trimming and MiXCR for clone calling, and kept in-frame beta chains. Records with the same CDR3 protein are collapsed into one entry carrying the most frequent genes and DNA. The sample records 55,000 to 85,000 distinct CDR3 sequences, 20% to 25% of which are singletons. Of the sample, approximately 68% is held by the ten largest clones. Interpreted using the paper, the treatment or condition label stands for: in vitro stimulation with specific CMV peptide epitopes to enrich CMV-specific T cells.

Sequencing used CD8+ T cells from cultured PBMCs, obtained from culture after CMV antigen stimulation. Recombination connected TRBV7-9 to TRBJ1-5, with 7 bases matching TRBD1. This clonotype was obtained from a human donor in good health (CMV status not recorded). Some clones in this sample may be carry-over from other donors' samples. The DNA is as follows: TGTGCCAGCAGCTCCGGGACAGCAAGCAATCAGCCCCAGCATTTT. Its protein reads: CASSSGTASNQPQHF.